This T cell receptor beta chain was sequenced during a study of blood T cell repertoires in COVID-19. CDR1 and CDR2 (germline): SGHNT, YYREEE (reference sequence). This CDR3 contains 16 residues. The J segment lost 6 bases and the V segment lost 3 bases, leaving 12 bases of the junction unmatched. Profiling relied on immunoSEQ multiplex PCR, and the TCRdb table lists in-frame clones only, not all of them. This sample carries around 78,000 clones, 88% of them seen once, and the ten largest clones take 5.8%. The chain combines TRBV5-4 with TRBJ2-5, with TRBD2 identical over 9 bases. Sequenced: peripheral blood. This clonotype originated in a man aged 50-59 years with active COVID-19. The chain's CDR3 is CASSWAASGGMKTQYF. The DNA of the CDR3 is TGTGCCAGCAGCTGGGCCGCGAGCGGGGGGATGAAGACCCAGTACTTC.